This T cell receptor (beta chain) was captured in a study of blood T cell repertoires in COVID-19. Sequencing used immunoSEQ multiplex PCR; TCRdb keeps in-frame clones, though not all of them. The sample has a few hundred thousand clones, about 85% seen once. For recovered donors of Cohort 3, there were two negative PCRs, clearance, or symptom resolution. Losses at the gene ends were 6 bases for V and 0 bases for J; bases not matched to a gene: 18. This CDR3 has 19 residues. CDR1 MNHEY and CDR2 SVGEGT come from the germline V gene. The chain combines TRBV6-2 or TRBV6-3 with TRBJ2-3, with 7 positions matching TRBD1. The specimen sequenced was PBMCs or T cells enriched from blood (not recorded which). This sequence was found in a woman in her forties or fifties who had recovered from COVID-19. CDR3 protein: CASSYLRGPWDRSTDTQYF. The CDR3 DNA reads as TGTGCCAGCAGCTATTTAAGGGGACCTTGGGACAGAAGCACAGATACGCAGTATTTT.